This T cell receptor (beta chain) was obtained from a study of cytomegalovirus exposure and HLA in healthy donors. The PCR was carried out with 60 Vbeta primers and 13 Jbeta primers. Method: immunoSEQ multiplex PCR; TCRdb's copy keeps in-frame clones and lacks some. This table holds approximately 93,000 clones, about four fifths found once. Donors were ostensibly healthy at sampling, although undocumented immune exposures were probable. Comments on this clone: Its antigen remains unidentified.

Whole-study results and caveats: According to an earlier analysis, most TCR beta V segments yielded productive rearrangements about 87% or about 30% of the time. A later analysis found common viral pathogens apparently linked to several of the most significant clusters.

The sequencing sample was made of PBMCs. This TCR was sampled from a woman aged 40 to 55 in good health and CMV-seronegative.

The CDR3 sequence is CASSLGGKLDTEAFF. CDR3 coding DNA: TGTGCCAGCAGTTTAGGCGGGAAATTGGACACTGAAGCTTTCTTT. V gene TRBV28 combines with J gene TRBJ1-1, with D unresolved. This CDR3 is built from 15 residues. The germline gives CDR1 MDHEN, CDR2 SYDVKM. The germline V and J ends were trimmed by 2 bases and 3 bases, with 13 bases remaining between them.